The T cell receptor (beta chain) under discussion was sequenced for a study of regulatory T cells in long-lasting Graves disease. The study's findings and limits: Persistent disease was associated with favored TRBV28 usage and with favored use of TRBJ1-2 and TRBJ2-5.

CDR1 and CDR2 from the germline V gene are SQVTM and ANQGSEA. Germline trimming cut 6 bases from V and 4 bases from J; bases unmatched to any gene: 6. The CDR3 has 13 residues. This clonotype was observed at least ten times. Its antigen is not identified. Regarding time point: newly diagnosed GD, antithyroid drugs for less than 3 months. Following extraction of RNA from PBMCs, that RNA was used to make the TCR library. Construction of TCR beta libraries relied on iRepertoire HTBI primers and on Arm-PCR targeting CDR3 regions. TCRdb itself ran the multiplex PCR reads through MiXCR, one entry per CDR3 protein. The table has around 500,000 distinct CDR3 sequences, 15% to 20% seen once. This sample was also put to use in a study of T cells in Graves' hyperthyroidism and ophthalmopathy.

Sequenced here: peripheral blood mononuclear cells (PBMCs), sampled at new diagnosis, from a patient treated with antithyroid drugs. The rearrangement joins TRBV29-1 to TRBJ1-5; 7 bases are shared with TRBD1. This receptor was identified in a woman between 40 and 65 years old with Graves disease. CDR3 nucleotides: TGCAGCGTCATCCGGGACAGAAATCAGCCCCAGCATTTT. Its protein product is CSVIRDRNQPQHF.